Each of the 15 T cell receptor beta chains below was sequenced from the same sample in a study of blood T cell repertoires in COVID-19. Profiling relied on immunoSEQ multiplex PCR, and the TCRdb table lists in-frame clones only, not all of them. The repertoire consists of 95,000 to 110,000 clones, with around nine tenths occurring once and the leading ten covering under 1.5%. Sequencing used peripheral blood. The receptors were sampled from a woman younger than 45 with acute or convalescent COVID-19.

The chain carries TRBV4-3 and TRBJ2-7; the D gene is possibly TRBD1 (5 bases). The V end lost 3 bases, the J end lost 0 bases, and 9 bases lay between the germline ends. The CDR3 has 14 residues. CDR1 is LGHNA, CDR2 YSLEER, per germline. The CDR3 reads CASSHGHSSYEQYF. The CDR3 DNA reads TGCGCCAGCAGCCACGGACATAGCTCCTACGAGCAGTACTTC.

The CDR3 sequence: CASSQDRLARETQYF. The CDR3 region has the DNA TGCGCCAGCAGCCAAGACAGACTAGCTAGGGAGACCCAGTACTTC. The chain has TRBV4-3 and TRBJ2-5; the match to TRBD2 covers 7 bases. The CDR3 totals 15 residues. Germline trimming cut 0 bases from V and 5 bases from J; bases unmatched to any gene: 6. Germline V lookup: CDR1 LGHNA, CDR2 YSLEER.

This clone was observed once. The genes are TRBV28 and TRBJ1-4; a possible D gene is TRBD1 (5 bases). Trimming took off 1 base at V and 5 bases at J, with 11 bases between the two ends. The germline CDR1 and CDR2 sequences are MDHEN and SYDVKM. This CDR3 is built from 15 residues. CDR3 loop: CASSLFGHLNEKLFF. The CDR3 DNA reads TGTGCCAGCAGTTTATTCGGACACCTAAATGAAAAACTGTTTTTT.

The chain combines TRBV3-1 (or the pseudogene TRBV3-2) with TRBJ2-1; 7 bases line up with TRBD2. The CDR3 loop spans 17 amino acids. V dropped 0 bases and J dropped 2; count of bases not matched to a gene: 7. Per germline, CDR1 LGHDT and CDR2 YNNKEL (reference sequence). In DNA, the CDR3 is TGTGCCAGCAGCCAAGATGCACCTAGCGGTGCCTACAATGAGCAGTTCTTC. Protein sequence: CASSQDAPSGAYNEQFF.

The chain uses TRBV19 and TRBJ2-2, with TRBD2 as a possible D gene (5 bases). The V end lost 1 base, the J end lost 3 bases, and 12 bases lay between the germline ends. This CDR3 has 16 amino acids. CDR1 LNHDA and CDR2 SQIVND come from the germline V gene (reference sequence). CDR3 nucleotides: TGTGCCAGTAGTATAGTGGCTAGCATTGACACCGGGGAGCTGTTTTTT. It is translated as CASSIVASIDTGELFF.

The V gene is TRBV15, the J gene TRBJ2-1, with 8 positions matching TRBD1. The germline gives CDR1 LNHNV, CDR2 YYDKDF (reference sequence). The V segment lost 6 bases and the J segment 4 bases; nucleotides outside the gene matches: 20. This CDR3 is built from 19 residues. DNA for the CDR3: TGTGCCACCAGAGAAGGAAGTGGACAGGGCCTTTATCGTTACAATGAGCAGTTCTTC. It is translated as CATREGSGQGLYRYNEQFF.

The V call is TRBV9, the J call TRBJ2-7, with TRBD1 identical over 7 bases. This CDR3 has 14 residues. Looked up from germline, CDR1 is SGDLS and CDR2 is YYNGEE. The junction had 5 bases not matched to a gene; V was cut back by 2 bases and J by 3 bases. The CDR3 sequence is CASSVQGVGYEQYF. CDR3 DNA: TGTGCCAGCAGCGTCCAGGGGGTCGGCTACGAGCAGTACTTC.

This chain connects TRBV7-3 to TRBJ1-6; 11 bases are shared with TRBD1. Germline CDR1 and CDR2: SGHTA and FQGTGA. With 3 bases clipped from V and 9 bases from J, the junction kept 4 bases outside the gene matches. The CDR3 runs to 15 residues. This chain's CDR3 is CASSLGDRGASPLHF. The CDR3 region has the DNA TGTGCCAGCAGCTTGGGGGACAGGGGGGCTTCACCCCTCCACTTT.

The chain employs TRBV10-3 and TRBJ2-7; tentatively, D is TRBD2 (5 bases). Trimming left V 8 bases short and J 6 bases short, with 14 bases between. This CDR3 region has 12 residues. The germline CDR1 and CDR2 sequences are ENHRY and SYGVKD. The CDR3 DNA sequence: TGTGCCATCGAGGGAGAGTCCGCCGAGCAGTACTTC. As protein: CAIEGESAEQYF.

V usage is TRBV28 and J usage is TRBJ1-6; TRBD1 agrees at 8 bases. This CDR3 is 14 amino acids long. Germline assignment: CDR1 MDHEN and CDR2 SYDVKM. Trimming at V came to 6 bases and at J to 9 bases, leaving 7 bases not matched to a gene. Here the CDR3 DNA reads TGTGCCAGCAGGGAGACAGGGGAGACTTCACCCCTCCACTTT. It specifies CASRETGETSPLHF.

CDR3 amino acids: CASTLAPGQRPLVYEQYF. CDR3 DNA sequence: TGTGCCAGCACCCTAGCTCCGGGACAGCGGCCTCTAGTATACGAGCAGTACTTC. V gene TRBV21-1 combines with J gene TRBJ2-7; the DNA was not used to check the table's D call, TRBD1. TRBV21-1 is classified as a pseudogene. The CDR3 is 18 amino acids.

Here the CDR3 reads CASGSLAGVNYEQYF. In DNA form, the CDR3 reads TGTGCCAGCGGTTCCTTAGCGGGGGTGAACTACGAGCAGTACTTC. The gene calls are TRBV7-3 and TRBJ2-7; 9 bases are shared with TRBD2. CDR3 length: 15 amino acids. Germline V gene data show CDR1 as SGHTA and CDR2 as FQGTGA. The ends lost 8 bases at V and 3 bases at J; junction bases unmatched: 11.

The rearrangement uses TRBV7-2 and TRBJ1-2; D is perhaps TRBD1 (6 bases). Trimming cost V 7 bases and J 4 bases, with 19 bases left between them. Germline CDR1 is SGHTA and CDR2 is FQGNSA. The CDR3 has 15 residues. Here the CDR3 reads CASIPGGGASYGYTF. CDR3 coding DNA: TGTGCCAGCATCCCGGGGGGGGGCGCAAGCTATGGCTACACCTTC.

This clone was seen a single time. The chain employs TRBV19 and TRBJ1-4; 7 bases line up with TRBD1. CDR3 length: 18 amino acids. The germline V gene encodes CDR1 LNHDA and CDR2 SQIVND (reference sequence). The V and J ends lost 6 bases and 4 bases, in that order; junction bases with no gene match: 17. CDR3 region: CASRATGVPIRSNEKLFF. The CDR3 nucleotides read TGTGCCAGTAGAGCAACAGGGGTCCCAATTCGGAGTAATGAAAAACTGTTTTTT.

The chain recombines TRBV12-5 with TRBJ1-5; 8 positions agree with TRBD1. J was trimmed by 5 bases and V by 3 bases; bases with no gene match: 3. This CDR3 is 14 amino acids long. The V gene's germline CDR1 is LGHNT and CDR2 FRNRAP. For the CDR3, the DNA is TGTGCTAGTGGTTTTGGACAGGGCCATCAGCCCCAGCATTTT. Amino acid sequence: CASGFGQGHQPQHF.